The following is a T cell receptor beta chain sequence with its context. The sample is drawn from a study of CD8 T cells in Susac syndrome. The authors reverse transcribed roughly 0.5 to 1 ug RNA with random hexamers. TCRdb passed the immunoSEQ multiplex PCR reads through MiXCR, listing each CDR3 protein once. The table lists 210,000 or so distinct CDR3 sequences, about 94% of them singletons. The sequence was collected from a human donor with Susac syndrome. The specimen sequenced was CD4+ T cells from PBMCs.

CDR3 amino acids: CSVGLAGNTEAFF. The CDR3 coding sequence is TGCAGCGTTGGACTTGCAGGGAACACTGAAGCTTTCTTT. V usage is TRBV29-1 and J usage is TRBJ1-1; D remains ambiguous. In germline, CDR1 is SQVTM, CDR2 ANQGSEA. The CDR3 covers 13 residues. V shed 4 bases and J shed 1 base, with 10 bases lying between them.